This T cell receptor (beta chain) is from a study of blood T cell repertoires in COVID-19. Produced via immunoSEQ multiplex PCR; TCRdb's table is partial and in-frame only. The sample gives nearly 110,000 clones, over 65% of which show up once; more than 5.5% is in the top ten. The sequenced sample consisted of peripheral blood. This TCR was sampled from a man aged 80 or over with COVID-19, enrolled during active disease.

CDR3 bases: TGTGCCAGCAGTTTATTGTCTGGGGGGATTCGGAACATTCAGTACTTC. This gives the protein CASSLLSGGIRNIQYF. The chain joins TRBV28 to TRBJ2-4, with D perhaps matching TRBD2 (6 bases). Trimming removed 1 base from V and 7 bases from J, with 17 bases in between. This CDR3 comprises 16 residues. Germline values: CDR1 MDHEN, CDR2 SYDVKM.